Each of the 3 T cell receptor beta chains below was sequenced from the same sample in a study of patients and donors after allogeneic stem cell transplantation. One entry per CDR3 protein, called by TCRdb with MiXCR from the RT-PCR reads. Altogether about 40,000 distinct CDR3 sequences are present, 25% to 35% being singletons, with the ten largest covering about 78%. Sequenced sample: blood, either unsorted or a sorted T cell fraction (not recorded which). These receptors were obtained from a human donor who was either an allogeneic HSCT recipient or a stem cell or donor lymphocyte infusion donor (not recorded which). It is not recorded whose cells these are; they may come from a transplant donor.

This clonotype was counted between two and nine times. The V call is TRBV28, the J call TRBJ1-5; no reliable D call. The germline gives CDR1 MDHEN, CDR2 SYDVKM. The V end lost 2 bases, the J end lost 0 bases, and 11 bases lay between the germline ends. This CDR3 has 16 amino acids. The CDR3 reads CASSLQLLYSNQPQHF. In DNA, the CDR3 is TGTGCCAGCAGTTTACAGCTACTTTATAGCAATCAGCCCCAGCATTTT. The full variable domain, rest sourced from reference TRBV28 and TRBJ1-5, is DVKVTQSSRYLVKRTGEKVFLECVQDMDHENMFWYRQDPGLGLRLIYFSYDVKMKEKGDIPEGYSVSREKKERFSLILESASTNQTSMYLCASSLQLLYSNQPQHFGDGTRLSIL.

The CDR3 here is CASNLRGELFF. The CDR3 region has the DNA TGTGCCAGTAATCTGAGGGGGGAGCTGTTTTTT. The chain combines TRBV12-3 or TRBV12-4 with TRBJ2-2; D is unresolved. The CDR3 has 11 amino acids. V was clipped by 9 bases and J by 8 bases, with 10 bases between them.

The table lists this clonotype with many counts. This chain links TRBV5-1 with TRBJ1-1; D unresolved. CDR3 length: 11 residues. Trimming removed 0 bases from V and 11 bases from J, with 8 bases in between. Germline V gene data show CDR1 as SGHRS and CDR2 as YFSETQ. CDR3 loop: CASSLAGMAFF. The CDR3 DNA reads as TGCGCCAGCAGCTTGGCTGGGATGGCTTTCTTT.